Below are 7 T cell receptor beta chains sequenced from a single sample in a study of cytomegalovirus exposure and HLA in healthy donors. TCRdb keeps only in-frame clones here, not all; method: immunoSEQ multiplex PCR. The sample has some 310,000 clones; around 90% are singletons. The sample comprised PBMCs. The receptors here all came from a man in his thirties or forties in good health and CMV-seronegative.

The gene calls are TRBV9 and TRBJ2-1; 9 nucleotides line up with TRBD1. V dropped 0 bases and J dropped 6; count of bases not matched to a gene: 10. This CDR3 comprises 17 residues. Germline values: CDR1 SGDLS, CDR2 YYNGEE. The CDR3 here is CASSVVEWTGVVNEQFF. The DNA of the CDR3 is TGTGCCAGCAGCGTAGTGGAGTGGACAGGGGTGGTCAATGAGCAGTTCTTC.

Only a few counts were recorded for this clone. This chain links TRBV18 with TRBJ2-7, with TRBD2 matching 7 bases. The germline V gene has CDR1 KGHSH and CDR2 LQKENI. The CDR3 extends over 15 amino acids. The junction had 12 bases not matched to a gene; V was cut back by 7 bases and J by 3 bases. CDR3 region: CASFSTGLVNYEQYF. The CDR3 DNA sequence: TGTGCCAGCTTCTCCACTGGACTAGTTAACTACGAGCAGTACTTC.

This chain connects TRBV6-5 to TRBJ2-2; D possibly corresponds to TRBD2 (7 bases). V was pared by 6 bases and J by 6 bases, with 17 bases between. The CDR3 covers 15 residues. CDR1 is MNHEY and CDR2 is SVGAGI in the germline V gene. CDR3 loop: CASRGGGFLAGELFF. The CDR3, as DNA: TGTGCCAGCAGAGGGGGAGGGTTTCTCGCCGGGGAGCTGTTTTTT.

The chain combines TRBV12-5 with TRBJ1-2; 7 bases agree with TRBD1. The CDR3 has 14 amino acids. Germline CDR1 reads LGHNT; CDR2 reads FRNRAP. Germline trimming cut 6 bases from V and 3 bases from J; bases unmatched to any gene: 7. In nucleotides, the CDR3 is TGTGCTAGTGGAAACAGGGGCTTCGACTATGGCTACACCTTC. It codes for CASGNRGFDYGYTF.

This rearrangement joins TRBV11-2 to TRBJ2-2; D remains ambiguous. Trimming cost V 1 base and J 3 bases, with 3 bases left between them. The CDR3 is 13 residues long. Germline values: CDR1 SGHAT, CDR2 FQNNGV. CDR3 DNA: TGTGCCAGCAGCTTAGGGCACACCGGGGAGCTGTTTTTT. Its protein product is CASSLGHTGELFF.

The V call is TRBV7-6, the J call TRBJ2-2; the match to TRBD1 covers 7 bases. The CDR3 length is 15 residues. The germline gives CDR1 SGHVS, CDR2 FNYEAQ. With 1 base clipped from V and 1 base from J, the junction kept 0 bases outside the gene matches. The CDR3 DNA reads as TGTGCCAGCAGCTTAGGACAGGGGAACACCGGGGAGCTGTTTTTT. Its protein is CASSLGQGNTGELFF.

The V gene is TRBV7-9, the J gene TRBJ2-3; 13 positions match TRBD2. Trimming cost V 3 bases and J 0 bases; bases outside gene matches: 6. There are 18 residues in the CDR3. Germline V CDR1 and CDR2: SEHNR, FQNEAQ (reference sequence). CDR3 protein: CASSLPGLAGSSTDTQYF. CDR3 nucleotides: TGTGCCAGCAGCTTGCCGGGACTAGCGGGATCTAGCACAGATACGCAGTATTTT.